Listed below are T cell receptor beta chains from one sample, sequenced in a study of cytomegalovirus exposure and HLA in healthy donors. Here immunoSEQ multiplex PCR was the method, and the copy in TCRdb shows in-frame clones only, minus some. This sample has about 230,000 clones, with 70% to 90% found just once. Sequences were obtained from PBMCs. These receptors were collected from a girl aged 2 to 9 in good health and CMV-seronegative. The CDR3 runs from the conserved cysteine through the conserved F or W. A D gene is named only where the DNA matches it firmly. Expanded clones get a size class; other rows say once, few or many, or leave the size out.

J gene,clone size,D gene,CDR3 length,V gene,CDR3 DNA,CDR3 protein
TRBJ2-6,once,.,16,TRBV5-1,TGCGCCAGCAGCTTAGGGGAAACCTCTGGGGCCAACGTCCTGACTTTC,CASSLGETSGANVLTF
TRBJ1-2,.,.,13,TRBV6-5,TGTGCCAGCAGTTTCGACAGCCGCTATGGCTACACCTTC,CASSFDSRYGYTF
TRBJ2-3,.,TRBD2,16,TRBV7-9,TGTGCCAGCAGTCCGAAGGGACTAGCGGGGGTCGATACGCAGTATTTT,CASSPKGLAGVDTQYF
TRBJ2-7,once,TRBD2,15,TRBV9,TGTGCCAGCAGCGCCCTAGGGAGGGGTCCCTACGAGCAGTACTTC,CASSALGRGPYEQYF
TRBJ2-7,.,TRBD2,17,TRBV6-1,TGTGCCAGCAGTGAAGCGGGCTCTAGCGGTAACTCCTACGAGCAGTACTTC,CASSEAGSSGNSYEQYF
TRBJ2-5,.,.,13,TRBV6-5,TGTGCCAGCAGTTACACAGATACCCCAACCCAGTACTTC,CASSYTDTPTQYF
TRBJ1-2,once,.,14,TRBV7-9,TGTGCCAGCAGCTCAAGTAGATGGAGTGGCGGCTACACCTTC,CASSSSRWSGGYTF
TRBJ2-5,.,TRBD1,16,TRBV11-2,TGTGCCAGCAGCTTCTTTCCGGGGACAGGGACAAAGACCCAGTACTTC,CASSFFPGTGTKTQYF
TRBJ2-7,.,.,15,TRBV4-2,TGTGCCAGCAGCCAAGAACAGGTCAGCTCCTACGAGCAGTACTTC,CASSQEQVSSYEQYF
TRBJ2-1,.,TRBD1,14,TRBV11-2,TGTGCCAGCAGCCTAAGACAGGGGTACAATGAGCAGTTCTTC,CASSLRQGYNEQFF
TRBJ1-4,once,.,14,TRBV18,TGTGCCAGCTCACCGAGCCAGGGAGGGGAAAAACTGTTTTTT,CASSPSQGGEKLFF
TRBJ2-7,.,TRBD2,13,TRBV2,TGTGCCAGCAGTCCGGGACTAGACTACGAGCAGTACTTC,CASSPGLDYEQYF
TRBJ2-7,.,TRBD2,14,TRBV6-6,TGTGCCAGCAGCCGGACTAGCGGTGACTACGAGCAGTACTTC,CASSRTSGDYEQYF
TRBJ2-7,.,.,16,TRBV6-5,TGTGCCAGCAGTTCGGAGGACAGAAGATTCTCCTACGAGCAGTACTTC,CASSSEDRRFSYEQYF
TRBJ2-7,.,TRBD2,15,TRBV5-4,TGTGCCAGCAGCTTGGGACTAGCGGAGGCCTACGAGCAGTACTTC,CASSLGLAEAYEQYF
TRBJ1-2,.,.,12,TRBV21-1,TGTGCCAGGAGGGGGCTTCCCTATGGCTACACCTTC,CARRGLPYGYTF
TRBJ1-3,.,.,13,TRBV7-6,TGTGCCAGCAGCTCGGACATGGTAACCACCATATATTTT,CASSSDMVTTIYF
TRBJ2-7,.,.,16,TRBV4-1,TGCGCCAGCAGCCAAGAGACGAGCAGGGGATCCTACGAGCAGTACTTC,CASSQETSRGSYEQYF
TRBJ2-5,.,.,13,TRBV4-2,TGTGCCAGCAGCCAAGGAGCGGTTCCCGATCGGTACTTC,CASSQGAVPDRYF
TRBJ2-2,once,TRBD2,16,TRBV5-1,TGCGCCAGCAGCTTAACGGGGGGGCCGGACACCGGGGAGCTGTTTTTT,CASSLTGGPDTGELFF
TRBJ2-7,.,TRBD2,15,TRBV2,TGTGCCAGCAGTGATATCGCTAGCGGGGGATACGAGCAGTACTTC,CASSDIASGGYEQYF
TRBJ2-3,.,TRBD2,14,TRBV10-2,TGCGCCAGCAGTGGCGGGGGGGCAGGGGATACGCAGTATTTT,CASSGGGAGDTQYF
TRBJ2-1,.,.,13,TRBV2,TGTGCCAGCAGTGCGGGGCAGGGGAATGAGCAGTTCTTC,CASSAGQGNEQFF
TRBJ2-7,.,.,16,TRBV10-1,TGCGCCAGCAGTGAGTCCCCCAGCGGCGTGACCTACGAGCAGTACTTC,CASSESPSGVTYEQYF
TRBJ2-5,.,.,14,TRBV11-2,TGTGCCAGCAGCGCAGGGACTTTTGAAGAGACCCAGTACTTC,CASSAGTFEETQYF
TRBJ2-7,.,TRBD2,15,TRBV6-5,TGTGCCAGCAGTAGAATAGCGGGAGGGCCTAACGAGCAGTACTTC,CASSRIAGGPNEQYF
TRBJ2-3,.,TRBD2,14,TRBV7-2,TGTGCCAGCAGCTTAGCGGGGGGGGTGGATACGCAGTATTTT,CASSLAGGVDTQYF
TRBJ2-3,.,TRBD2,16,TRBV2,TGTGCCAGCAGTCCTCGGACTAGCTTGGGCACAGATACGCAGTATTTT,CASSPRTSLGTDTQYF
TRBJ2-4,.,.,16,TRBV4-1,TGCGCCAGCAGCCAAGGTGGGCGGGGGCCCCCGAACATTCAGTACTTC,CASSQGGRGPPNIQYF
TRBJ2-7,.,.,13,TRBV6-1,TGTGCCAGCATGAGCCCCCATCCCTACGAGCAGTACTTC,CASMSPHPYEQYF
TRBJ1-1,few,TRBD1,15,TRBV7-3,TGTGCCAGCAGCTTAAAAGGACAGGGGAACACTGAAGCTTTCTTT,CASSLKGQGNTEAFF
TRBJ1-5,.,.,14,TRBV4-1,TGCGCCAGCAGCATCCACAGGGGCAATCAGCCCCAGCATTTT,CASSIHRGNQPQHF
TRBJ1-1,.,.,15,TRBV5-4,TGTGCCAGCAGCTTGAGGCTACAGAAAGGCACTGAAGCTTTCTTT,CASSLRLQKGTEAFF
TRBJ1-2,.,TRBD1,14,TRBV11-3,TGTGCCAGCAGCTCATCGGACAGGGGGTACGGCTACACCTTC,CASSSSDRGYGYTF
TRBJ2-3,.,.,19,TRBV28,TGTGCCAGCTCCGGGGGTCATCGGGAGCTTGGGACTAGCACAGATACGCAGTATTTT,CASSGGHRELGTSTDTQYF
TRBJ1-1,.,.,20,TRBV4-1,TGCGCCAGCAGCCACCTAAGGGGGAGGGGGGTAAGGGAGATGAACACTGAAGCTTTCTTT,CASSHLRGRGVREMNTEAFF
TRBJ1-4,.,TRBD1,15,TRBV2,TGTGCCAGCAAGACCCTGGGGGGGACAGGGGAAAAACTGTTTTTT,CASKTLGGTGEKLFF
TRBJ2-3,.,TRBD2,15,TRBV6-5,TGTGCCAGCAGTTTTTTAGCGGGATGGACAGATACGCAGTATTTT,CASSFLAGWTDTQYF
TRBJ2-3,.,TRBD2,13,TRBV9,TGTGCCAGCAGAAGTAGCGGGACAGATACGCAGTATTTT,CASRSSGTDTQYF
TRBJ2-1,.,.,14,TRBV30,TGTGCCTGGAGTTCGGGCGGGTCCTACAATGAGCAGTTCTTC,CAWSSGGSYNEQFF
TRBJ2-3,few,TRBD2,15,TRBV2,TGTGCCAGCAAGACTAGCGGGGGGGCTATAGATACGCAGTATTTT,CASKTSGGAIDTQYF
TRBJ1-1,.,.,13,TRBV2,TGTGCCAGCAGCCCGGCGGGGAACACTGAAGCTTTCTTT,CASSPAGNTEAFF
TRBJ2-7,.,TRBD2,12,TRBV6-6,TGTGCCAGCACTAGCGGGACCTACGAGCAGTACTTC,CASTSGTYEQYF
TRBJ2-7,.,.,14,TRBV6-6,TGTGCCAGCAGATCCCAGGGATCCTCCTACGAGCAGTACTTC,CASRSQGSSYEQYF
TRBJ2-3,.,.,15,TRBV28,TGTGCCAGCCGAGGAGGCTCCTTAAGCACAGATACGCAGTATTTT,CASRGGSLSTDTQYF
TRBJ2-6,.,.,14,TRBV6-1,TGTGCCAGCACGCCAGTCTCTGGGGCCAACGTCCTGACTTTC,CASTPVSGANVLTF
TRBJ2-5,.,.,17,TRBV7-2,TGTGCCAGCAAACTAGGTGGGGCGGGGTCGAACCAAGAGACCCAGTACTTC,CASKLGGAGSNQETQYF
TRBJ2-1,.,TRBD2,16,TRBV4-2,TGTGCCAGCAGCCAAGACAGCGGGAGGTCCTACAATGAGCAGTTCTTC,CASSQDSGRSYNEQFF
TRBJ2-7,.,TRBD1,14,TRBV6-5,TGTGCCAGCAGGGAGGACAGGGGGCAGAACGAGCAGTACTTC,CASREDRGQNEQYF
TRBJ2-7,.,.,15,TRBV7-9,TGTGCCAGCAGCTCGCGACTGTCTAGCACCTACGAGCAGTACTTC,CASSSRLSSTYEQYF
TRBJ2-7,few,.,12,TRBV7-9,TGTGCCAGCAGCTTAGAGCTTTACGAGCAGTACTTC,CASSLELYEQYF
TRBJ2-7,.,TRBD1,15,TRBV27,TGTGCCAGCAGGATTCCCGGGACAGGGGAATACGAGCAGTACTTC,CASRIPGTGEYEQYF
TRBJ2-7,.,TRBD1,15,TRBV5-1,TGCGCCAGCAGCTTGGTAGGGACAGGGGCCTACGAGCAGTACTTC,CASSLVGTGAYEQYF
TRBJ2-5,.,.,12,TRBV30,TGTGCCTGGGAAGAGGGCTCTGGGACCCAGTACTTC,CAWEEGSGTQYF